Presented here are 20 T cell receptor beta chains from one specimen sequenced in a study of cytomegalovirus exposure and HLA in healthy donors (dated by TCRdb to the late 2010s). Preparation of the library involved the immunoSEQ multiplex PCR assay. A mixture of 60 forward primers for TCR Vbeta segments and 13 reverse primers for TCR Jbeta segments was used in the multiplex PCR. What TCRdb holds here is the immuneACCESS table cut down to in-frame rearrangements. Part of the clones is not present; checked against another copy, under half of the missing clones reflect an unresolved V gene, and the others are unexplained. The sample records roughly 150,000 clones, about 82% of which are singletons. The ten most abundant clones make up roughly 3.4% of the sample. Sequenced input: PBMCs. The receptor source for this set is a male donor in good health and CMV-seronegative.

The chain recombines TRBV25-1 with TRBJ2-1, with 10 bases matching TRBD2. The ends lost 1 base at V and 5 bases at J; junction bases unmatched: 11. The germline V gene encodes CDR1 MGHDK and CDR2 SYGVNS. This CDR3 is 18 amino acids long. CDR3 in DNA: TGTGCCAGCAGTGAATCCCCAGGTAGCGGGGGGTTTCACAATGAGCAGTTCTTC. Translating gives CASSESPGSGGFHNEQFF.

The V and J genes are TRBV7-8 and TRBJ2-5; TRBD1 aligns across 8 bases. The better agreement between TRBJ2-7 and the DNA end casts doubt on the J call. Germline V lookup: CDR1 SGHVS, CDR2 FQNEAQ. This CDR3 is built from 15 residues. The CDR3 region is CASSSGQGPSYEQYF. The CDR3 coding sequence is TGTGCCAGCAGCTCCGGACAGGGCCCCTCCTACGAGCAGTACTTC.

This clone was observed a handful of times. The chain couples TRBV7-2 to TRBJ2-5; maybe TRBD2 (5 bases). The germline V gene encodes CDR1 SGHTA and CDR2 FQGNSA. The CDR3 runs to 14 residues. Trimming pared 0 bases from V and 4 bases from J, leaving 9 bases between. The CDR3 region is CASSLAAGGETQYF. The CDR3 DNA is TGTGCCAGCAGCTTAGCGGCGGGCGGAGAGACCCAGTACTTC.

The chain couples TRBV4-2 to TRBJ2-7; the match to TRBD1 covers 11 bases. The V gene end was trimmed by 1 base and the J gene end by 6 bases; junction bases not matched to a gene: 11. Germline CDR1 and CDR2: LGHNA and YNFKEQ. The CDR3 runs to 17 residues. CDR3 region: CASSQVGSGQGALEQYF. CDR3 coding DNA: TGTGCCAGCAGCCAAGTTGGGTCCGGACAGGGGGCACTCGAGCAGTACTTC.

The chain couples TRBV5-1 to TRBJ2-3; TRBD1 is a possible D gene (5 bases). Germline V gene data show CDR1 as SGHRS and CDR2 as YFSETQ. The V gene lost 7 bases and the J gene lost 11 bases, with 11 bases spanning the gap. The CDR3 totals 10 residues. CDR3 residues: CASFTGEQYF. The CDR3 region has the DNA TGCGCCAGCTTCACAGGAGAGCAGTATTTT.

The V gene is TRBV7-3, the J gene TRBJ2-3; TRBD2 matches at 15 bases. V lost 5 bases and J lost 0; bases outside the gene matches: 15. The CDR3 sequence is 21 residues long. Germline lookup yields CDR1 SGHTA and CDR2 FQGTGA. CDR3 coding DNA: TGTGCCAGCAGCCTCTACGTTCCGGGACTAGCGGGAGGAGTGAGCACAGATACGCAGTATTTT. It is translated as CASSLYVPGLAGGVSTDTQYF.

The rearrangement joins TRBV6-5 to TRBJ1-4; D remains unclear. Trimming removed 5 bases from V and 7 bases from J, with 14 bases in between. The germline V gene encodes CDR1 MNHEY and CDR2 SVGAGI. The CDR3 extends over 14 amino acids. DNA for the CDR3: TGTGCCAGCAGTCGGGAGTATCGGAGTGAAAAACTGTTTTTT. It yields the protein CASSREYRSEKLFF.

The CDR3 spells CASSSYDRGSYEQYF. The CDR3 nucleotides are TGTGCCAGCAGCTCCTATGACAGGGGGTCCTACGAGCAGTACTTC. The chain recombines TRBV7-9 with TRBJ2-7; 9 bases are shared with TRBD1. Per germline, CDR1 SEHNR and CDR2 FQNEAQ (reference sequence). V lost 4 bases, J lost 1 base, and 5 bases stayed unmatched. This CDR3 spans 15 amino acids.

The chain carries TRBV9 and TRBJ2-7; weak D call: TRBD2 (6 bases). Between the trimmed V and J ends, which lost 4 bases and 2 bases, there was a span of 16 bases. This CDR3 is built from 15 residues. The germline gives CDR1 SGDLS, CDR2 YYNGEE. The CDR3, as DNA: TGTGCCAGCAGCCTGCGGGACGGAACACCCTACGAGCAGTACTTC. Translation gives CASSLRDGTPYEQYF.

The chain is built from TRBV27 and TRBJ2-7; D may be TRBD2 (5 bases). Looked up from germline, CDR1 is MNHEY and CDR2 is SMNVEV (reference sequence). V was shortened by 3 bases and J by 2 bases, with 11 bases between the two germline ends. This CDR3 comprises 14 residues. The CDR3 DNA follows: TGTGCCAGCAGTTTGCGGGCTACACCCTACGAGCAGTACTTC. This codes for CASSLRATPYEQYF.

The chain employs TRBV7-8 and TRBJ1-2; D uncertain. V gave up 5 bases and J gave up 13 bases, with 20 bases separating them. The CDR3 totals 13 residues. Germline loops: CDR1 SGHVS, CDR2 FQNEAQ. For the CDR3, the DNA is TGTGCCAGCAGCCAAGATGAGGTATCGCCAAGCACCTTC. This sequence encodes CASSQDEVSPSTF.

J is TRBJ2-5 and V is TRBV9, with TRBD1 as a possible D gene (6 bases). This CDR3 contains 14 residues. V was cut by 5 bases and J by 11 bases, with 22 bases left in between. The germline gives CDR1 SGDLS, CDR2 YYNGEE. CDR3 sequence (DNA): TGTGCCAGCAGTCTCCGGGACAATCTACGAGAGCAGTACTTC. This encodes CASSLRDNLREQYF.

V usage is TRBV21-1 and J usage is TRBJ1-4; the tabulated D call, TRBD1, remains unverified against the DNA. TRBV21-1 has pseudogene status. This CDR3 spans 17 amino acids. The chain's CDR3 is CASSKGAGGASNEKLFF. In nucleotides, the CDR3 is TGTGCCAGCAGCAAAGGCGCAGGGGGCGCGTCGAATGAAAAACTGTTTTTT.

In this sample, this clone turned up once. The rearrangement links TRBV5-6 to TRBJ2-7; D not certain. V dropped 2 bases and J dropped 3 bases, with 12 bases sitting between them. Germline V lookup: CDR1 SGHDT, CDR2 YYEEEE. The CDR3 sequence is 14 residues long. This chain's CDR3 is CASSFLAEGYEQYF. In DNA form, the CDR3 reads TGTGCCAGCAGCTTCTTGGCGGAAGGCTACGAGCAGTACTTC. The full variable domain, rest sourced from reference TRBV5-6 and TRBJ2-7, is DAGVTQSPTHLIKTRGQQVTLRCSPKSGHDTVSWYQQALGQGPQFIFQYYEEEERQRGNFPDRFSGHQFPNYSSELNVNALLLGDSALYLCASSFLAEGYEQYFGPGTRLTVT.

The chain links TRBV4-2 to TRBJ2-1, with unresolved D. The CDR3 extends over 13 amino acids. The V end was cut by 0 bases, the J end by 9 bases, with 9 bases between. Germline values: CDR1 LGHNA, CDR2 YNFKEQ. CDR3 sequence reads: CASSQEVVPEQFF. In DNA form, the CDR3 reads TGTGCCAGCAGCCAAGAGGTAGTCCCTGAGCAGTTCTTC.

J is TRBJ2-1 and V is TRBV28; D is unresolved. CDR3 length: 13 residues. V gave up 5 bases and J gave up 4 bases, with 9 bases separating them. CDR1 is MDHEN and CDR2 is SYDVKM in the germline V gene. The CDR3 nucleotides are TGTGCCAGCAGTGTTGGAGTTTACAATGAGCAGTTCTTC. Protein sequence: CASSVGVYNEQFF.

The chain has TRBV27 and TRBJ2-7, with TRBD2 matching 11 bases. There are 15 residues in the CDR3. The germline V gene encodes CDR1 MNHEY and CDR2 SMNVEV (reference sequence). J lost 5 bases, V lost 2 bases, and 5 bases had no gene match. Here the CDR3 reads CASSLITSGGHEQYF. The DNA of the CDR3 is TGTGCCAGCAGTTTAATAACTAGCGGGGGTCACGAGCAGTACTTC.

This chain joins TRBV11-2 and TRBJ1-2; tentatively, D is TRBD1 (5 bases). The V gene's germline CDR1 is SGHAT and CDR2 FQNNGV. The CDR3 contains 15 residues. Deletions cut 4 bases from V and 3 bases from J, with 15 bases between. The DNA of the CDR3 is TGTGCCAGCAGCTCGATCAAAAGCAGGGACTATGGCTACACCTTC. It specifies CASSSIKSRDYGYTF.

V is TRBV1 and J is TRBJ2-4; TRBD2 is the table's D call and was not checked against the DNA. TRBV1 is a pseudogene. This CDR3 region has 19 residues. CDR3 sequence: CTSSQVSSGGGPAKNIQYF. The CDR3 nucleotides read TGCACCAGCAGCCAAGTGTCTAGCGGGGGAGGTCCGGCCAAAAACATTCAGTACTTC.

This clone was counted once. The rearrangement joins TRBV4-2 to TRBJ1-1, with unresolved D. The CDR3 length is 15 residues. Trimming removed 2 bases from V and 5 bases from J, with 15 bases in between. Germline CDR1 is LGHNA and CDR2 is YNFKEQ. The DNA of the CDR3 is TGTGCCAGCAGCCAACGATCGGGAGATCGGACTGAAGCTTTCTTT. As protein: CASSQRSGDRTEAFF.